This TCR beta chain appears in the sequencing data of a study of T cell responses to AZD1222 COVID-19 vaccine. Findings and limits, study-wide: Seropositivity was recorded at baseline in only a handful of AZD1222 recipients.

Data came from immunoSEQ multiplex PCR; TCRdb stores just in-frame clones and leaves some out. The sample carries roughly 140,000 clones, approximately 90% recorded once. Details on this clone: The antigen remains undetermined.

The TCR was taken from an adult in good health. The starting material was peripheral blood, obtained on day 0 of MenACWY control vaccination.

The CDR3 nucleotides read TGTGCCAGCTCACCAGGGGGCGCAGAGACCCAGTACTTC. Translated: CASSPGGAETQYF. V is TRBV18 and J is TRBJ2-5, with D tentatively TRBD1 (6 bases). This CDR3 has 13 residues. Germline loops: CDR1 KGHSH, CDR2 LQKENI. The V gene lost 2 bases and the J gene lost 4 bases, with 8 bases spanning the gap. The full variable domain, with the rest looked up from reference TRBV18 and TRBJ2-5, is NAGVMQNPRHLVRRRGQEARLRCSPMKGHSHVYWYRQLPEEGLKFMVYLQKENIIDESGMPKERFSAEFPKEGPSILRIQQVVRGDSAAYFCASSPGGAETQYFGPGTRLLVL.